The 23 T cell receptor beta chains in this list originate from one sample, sequenced in a study of blood T cell repertoires in COVID-19. Sequencing was performed with immunoSEQ multiplex PCR; in TCRdb, only in-frame clones are kept and a portion is missing. This table holds about 83,000 clones, roughly 84% found once. The sequencing sample was made of peripheral blood. Receptors originate from an elderly woman in a cohort sampled during active or convalescent COVID-19.

This clone has just a few counts. The genes are TRBV7-3 and TRBJ2-2; 12 nucleotides align to TRBD2. Germline-derived CDR1 and CDR2 are SGHTA and FQGTGA. The V gene end was trimmed by 5 bases and the J gene end by 7 bases; junction bases not matched to a gene: 14. This CDR3 has 18 amino acids. Written as DNA, the CDR3 is TGTGCCAGCAGCGCGACTAGCGGGAGAACTTTTGGGGGCGGGGAGCTGTTTTTT. Protein sequence: CASSATSGRTFGGGELFF.

The genes are TRBV3-1 (or the pseudogene TRBV3-2) and TRBJ2-1, with D possibly TRBD1 on 5 matching bases. V lost 4 bases to trimming and J lost 4 bases, with 11 bases between them. The CDR3 contains 14 residues. CDR1 is LGHDT and CDR2 is YNNKEL in the germline V gene (reference sequence). CDR3 DNA: TGTGCCAGCAGCCCACGACAGCGATACAATGAGCAGTTCTTC. Translating gives CASSPRQRYNEQFF.

In its sample, this clone was seen a few times. The chain employs TRBV5-6 and TRBJ2-1; tentatively, D is TRBD1 (6 bases). CDR3 length: 16 residues. V lost 5 bases and J 4 bases, leaving 19 bases between the germline ends. Germline assignment: CDR1 SGHDT and CDR2 YYEEEE. For the CDR3, the DNA is TGTGCCAGCAGTCACGGGACACCTGGCGCTTACAATGAGCAGTTCTTC. Translation gives CASSHGTPGAYNEQFF.

This clone was counted between two and nine times. The chain joins TRBV11-2 to TRBJ2-6, with D unclear. V was cut by 5 bases and J by 2 bases, with 7 bases left in between. The CDR3 is made up of 14 amino acids. The V gene's germline CDR1 is SGHAT and CDR2 FQNNGV. The CDR3 region is CASSLSPGANVLTF. The CDR3, as DNA: TGTGCCAGCAGCCTATCCCCTGGGGCCAACGTCCTGACTTTC.

The chain recombines TRBV25-1 with TRBJ1-2, with a weak D call TRBD1 (5 bases). The CDR3 runs to 13 residues. Trimming stripped 2 bases from V and 8 bases from J, with 12 bases between. Germline CDR1 MGHDK, CDR2 SYGVNS. The CDR3 nucleotides read TGTGCCAGCAGTGAACAGGGAGGTTGGGGCTACACCTTC. Amino acids: CASSEQGGWGYTF.

In its sample, this clone was seen once. The rearrangement uses TRBV28 and TRBJ2-7, with TRBD2 as a possible D gene (5 bases). This CDR3 spans 14 amino acids. Germline CDR1 reads MDHEN; CDR2 reads SYDVKM. The V end was cut by 6 bases, the J end by 4 bases, with 16 bases between. CDR3 residues: CASSGPAGVYEQYF. As DNA, the CDR3 is TGTGCCAGCAGCGGCCCCGCCGGGGTTTACGAGCAGTACTTC.

The chain recombines TRBV18 with TRBJ1-1; D might be TRBD1 (5 bases). V was shortened by 3 bases and J by 3 bases, with 14 bases between the two germline ends. CDR1 is KGHSH and CDR2 is LQKENI in the germline V gene. The CDR3 loop spans 15 amino acids. The CDR3 DNA reads TGTGCCAGCTCACCGGGTAGGGACTGGGACACTGAAGCTTTCTTT. Translation: CASSPGRDWDTEAFF.

The rearrangement links TRBV19 to TRBJ1-4, with a possible D match to TRBD1 (5 bases). Germline assignment: CDR1 LNHDA and CDR2 SQIVND (reference sequence). CDR3 length: 17 residues. The V gene lost 4 bases and the J gene lost 5 bases, with 20 bases spanning the gap. The CDR3: CASSSDVIDRKNEKLFF. The CDR3, as DNA: TGTGCCAGTAGTAGCGACGTCATCGACAGAAAGAATGAAAAACTGTTTTTT.

This clone was recorded only once. The gene calls are TRBV7-2 and TRBJ1-1; D might be TRBD1 (5 bases). The CDR3 has 12 amino acids. V was clipped by 5 bases and J by 7 bases, with 11 bases between them. Germline CDR1 and CDR2: SGHTA and FQGNSA. The chain's CDR3 is CASSRRVFEAFF. DNA for the CDR3: TGTGCCAGCAGCCGCAGGGTTTTTGAAGCTTTCTTT.

The chain couples TRBV19 to TRBJ1-5, with D perhaps matching TRBD1 (6 bases). The CDR3 covers 17 residues. With 0 bases removed from V and 3 bases from J, the gap between germline ends came to 15 bases. Germline CDR1 reads LNHDA; CDR2 reads SQIVND (reference sequence). The CDR3 is CASSIDPSQGPNQPQHF. CDR3 bases: TGTGCCAGTAGTATAGATCCCTCGCAGGGGCCCAATCAGCCCCAGCATTTT. The variable domain in full, completed from reference TRBV19 and TRBJ1-5, reads DGGITQSPKYLFRKEGQNVTLSCEQNLNHDAMYWYRQDPGQGLRLIYYSQIVNDFQKGDIAEGYSVSREKKESFPLTVTSAQKNPTAFYLCASSIDPSQGPNQPQHFGDGTRLSIL.

The chain couples TRBV6-1 to TRBJ2-1; possibly TRBD2 for D (5 bases). CDR3 length: 18 residues. Trimming took 4 bases from V and 4 from J, leaving 23 bases between them. Germline CDR1 MNHNS, CDR2 SASEGT. The CDR3 is CASSGTRLSPRTYNEQFF. DNA of the CDR3: TGTGCCAGCAGTGGCACTAGACTCTCCCCGAGAACTTACAATGAGCAGTTCTTC.

The chain employs TRBV5-6 and TRBJ1-2, with D possibly matching TRBD1 (6 bases). V was clipped by 4 bases and J by 4 bases, with 11 bases between them. The CDR3 spans 13 residues. CDR1 is SGHDT and CDR2 is YYEEEE in the germline V gene. The CDR3 DNA reads TGTGCCAGCAGCCCCAGGGGTGGCTATGGCTACACCTTC. Translated: CASSPRGGYGYTF.

V and J are TRBV24-1 and TRBJ2-1; 9 bases align to TRBD2. Losses at the gene ends were 6 bases for V and 2 bases for J; bases not matched to a gene: 10. CDR1 and CDR2 (germline): KGHDR, SFDVKD. This CDR3 is 17 amino acids long. In nucleotides, the CDR3 is TGTGCCACCAGTAGGTCCGGCGGCGGGAGGGCCTACAATGAGCAGTTCTTC. Translation: CATSRSGGGRAYNEQFF.

The chain is built from TRBV6-5 and TRBJ1-1; 7 bases agree with TRBD1. The CDR3 spans 14 residues. Germline CDR1 MNHEY, CDR2 SVGAGI. The V segment lost 6 bases and the J segment 1 base; nucleotides outside the gene matches: 5. The CDR3 region is CASRRGQANTEAFF. The CDR3, as DNA: TGTGCCAGCAGAAGAGGACAGGCGAACACTGAAGCTTTCTTT.

The chain has TRBV28 and TRBJ1-6; D is uncertain. The CDR3 contains 16 residues. Trimming took 2 bases from V and 2 from J, leaving 10 bases between them. Germline V gene data show CDR1 as MDHEN and CDR2 as SYDVKM. CDR3 in DNA: TGTGCCAGCAGTTTAGTAAGGCAGGCCTATAATTCACCCCTCCACTTT. This encodes CASSLVRQAYNSPLHF.

This clone appeared a few times. Written as DNA, the CDR3 is TGTGCCAGCAGCTGGAGGCGAGGGGCTAGCGGGAGAGAGACCCAGTACTTC. It yields the protein CASSWRRGASGRETQYF. The V call is TRBV11-2, the J call TRBJ2-5; 10 nucleotides match TRBD2. Germline V gene data show CDR1 as SGHAT and CDR2 as FQNNGV. Trimming cost V 4 bases and J 4 bases; bases outside gene matches: 12. This CDR3 is 17 amino acids long. Drawing the rest from reference TRBV11-2 and TRBJ2-5, the complete variable domain is EAGVAQSPRYKIIEKRQSVAFWCNPISGHATLYWYQQILGQGPKLLIQFQNNGVVDDSQLPKDRFSAERLKGVDSTLKIQPAKLEDSAVYLCASSWRRGASGRETQYFGPGTRLLVL.

The V call is TRBV4-1, the J call TRBJ2-5; possibly TRBD1 for D (6 bases). There are 15 residues in the CDR3. CDR1 is MGHRA and CDR2 is YSYEKL in the germline V gene. Trimming cost V 2 bases and J 5 bases, with 15 bases left between them. This CDR3 is CASSQNTGKTETQYF. The DNA of the CDR3 is TGCGCCAGCAGCCAAAATACAGGGAAGACTGAGACCCAGTACTTC.

Points on this clone: Other DNA sequences within the sample encode an identical CDR3. J is TRBJ1-1 and V is TRBV2; D perhaps matches TRBD1 (5 bases). V was cut by 6 bases and J by 0 bases, with 8 bases left in between. Germline V gene lookup returns CDR1 SNHLY and CDR2 FYNNEI. The CDR3 sequence is 13 residues long. CDR3: CASSGTVNTEAFF. CDR3 nucleotides: TGTGCCAGCAGCGGGACTGTGAACACTGAAGCTTTCTTT.

The chain uses TRBV6-5 and TRBJ2-5; TRBD2 might be the D (6 bases). Deletions cut 2 bases from V and 1 base from J, with 8 bases between. Germline lookup yields CDR1 MNHEY and CDR2 SVGAGI. The CDR3 consists of 14 residues. The CDR3 reads CASSYGGIQETQYF. The CDR3 DNA follows: TGTGCCAGCAGTTACGGGGGGATCCAAGAGACCCAGTACTTC.

This clone appeared a single time. This chain connects TRBV12-3 or TRBV12-4 to TRBJ1-3; unclear D gene. This CDR3 is built from 13 residues. Trimming removed 3 bases from V and 4 bases from J, with 7 bases in between. The CDR3: CASSLSVGNTIYF. The CDR3 nucleotides are TGTGCCAGCAGTTTGAGTGTCGGAAACACCATATATTTT.

The rearrangement uses TRBV6-4 and TRBJ2-3; 7 nucleotides agree with TRBD1. V shed 2 bases and J 0 bases; nucleotides not matched to a gene: 5. Germline values: CDR1 MRHNA, CDR2 SNTAGT. The CDR3 length is 16 residues. CDR3 loop: CASSDGAGGSTDTQYF. CDR3 nucleotide sequence: TGTGCCAGCAGTGACGGAGCAGGGGGAAGCACAGATACGCAGTATTTT.

On this clone: The junction and the germline gene differ at one end; a read error may be behind it. This chain joins TRBV12-5 and TRBJ1-1; 8 nucleotides match TRBD1. In germline, CDR1 is LGHNT, CDR2 FRNRAP. CDR3 length equals 13 residues. In nucleotides, the CDR3 is TGTGCTTGTGGACAGGGTTTGAACACTGAAGCTTTCTTT. Translation gives CACGQGLNTEAFF. Full variable domain (outside the CDR3, taken from reference TRBV12-5 and TRBJ1-1): DARVTQTPRHKVTEMGQEVTMRCQPILGHNTVFWYRQTMMQGLELLAYFRNRAPLDDSGMPKDRFSAEMPDATLATLKIQPSEPRDSAVYFCACGQGLNTEAFFGQGTRLTVV.

This clone was observed a handful of times. The CDR3 loop reads CASSRRTGDNEQFF. The CDR3 coding sequence is TGTGCCAGCTCCCGACGGACAGGGGACAATGAGCAGTTCTTC. V gene TRBV18 combines with J gene TRBJ2-1; 9 bases agree with TRBD1. After removal of 6 bases from V and 5 bases from J, the junction contained 5 bases not matched to a gene. This CDR3 is 14 amino acids long. The germline CDR1 and CDR2 sequences are KGHSH and LQKENI.